These 8 T cell receptor beta chains share one sample of origin, sequenced in a study of shared clonotypes between healthy human individuals. Repertoires were generated with immunoSEQ multiplex PCR, while TCRdb's copy carries only in-frame clones and drops some. The repertoire has more than 150,000 clones, around 63% of them found once; the top ten carry less than 11%. Sequenced sample: memory CD4+ T cells sorted from blood. Sample subset: CD45RA-negative fraction. The receptors shown here come from a man aged 30 to 45 in good health.

This clone was counted a single time. This rearrangement joins TRBV5-4 to TRBJ2-5; the D gene could be TRBD1 or TRBD2 (6 bases each). CDR1 and CDR2 from the germline V gene are SGHNT and YYREEE (reference sequence). V was trimmed by 4 bases and J by 4 bases, leaving 11 bases between them. The CDR3 totals 13 residues. The CDR3 nucleotides are TGTGCCAGCAGCATTAAGGGGGGAGAGACCCAGTACTTC. It yields the protein CASSIKGGETQYF.

The genes are TRBV6-5 and TRBJ2-7; possible D gene TRBD1, 5 bases. The germline V and J ends were trimmed by 5 bases and 2 bases, with 13 bases remaining between them. CDR1 is MNHEY, CDR2 SVGAGI, per germline. The length of the CDR3 is 14 residues. As DNA, the CDR3 is TGTGCCAGCAGTGGATACCAGGGTACCTACGAGCAGTACTTC. Protein sequence: CASSGYQGTYEQYF.

This clone was seen only once. J is TRBJ1-1 and V is TRBV18, with 7 bases matching TRBD1. The ends lost 3 bases at V and 1 base at J; junction bases unmatched: 8. CDR3 length: 16 amino acids. Germline lookup yields CDR1 KGHSH and CDR2 LQKENI. The CDR3 DNA sequence: TGTGCCAGCTCACCGTTTGTTGGGACAGAGAACACTGAAGCTTTCTTT. Translated, it gives CASSPFVGTENTEAFF.

V is TRBV27 and J is TRBJ1-2; tentative D call: TRBD1 (5 bases). Germline V CDR1 and CDR2: MNHEY, SMNVEV (reference sequence). This CDR3 has 13 amino acids. Trimming left V 4 bases short and J 7 bases short, with 13 bases between. The CDR3 coding sequence is TGTGCCAGCAGTTCCATCGGGGGACGTGGCTACACCTTC. Translation: CASSSIGGRGYTF.

J is TRBJ1-1 and V is TRBV7-2, with 9 bases fitting TRBD1. Losses at the gene ends were 1 base for V and 1 base for J; bases not matched to a gene: 4. CDR1 SGHTA and CDR2 FQGNSA come from the germline V gene. The length of the CDR3 is 16 residues. CDR3 sequence reads: CASSLVSTGGNTEAFF. CDR3 nucleotide sequence: TGTGCCAGCAGCTTAGTCTCGACAGGGGGGAACACTGAAGCTTTCTTT.

The gene calls are TRBV29-1 and TRBJ1-1; D not resolved. The CDR3 spans 10 residues. Germline V CDR1 and CDR2: SQVTM, ANQGSEA. V lost 4 bases, J lost 7 bases, and 7 bases lay in between. The CDR3 reads CSVGGFEAFF. CDR3 in DNA: TGCAGCGTTGGAGGGTTTGAAGCTTTCTTT.

The chain carries TRBV27 and TRBJ2-2; 8 positions match TRBD1. V dropped 2 bases and J dropped 4; count of bases not matched to a gene: 6. Germline lookup yields CDR1 MNHEY and CDR2 SMNVEV (reference sequence). The CDR3 sequence is 16 residues long. The CDR3 is CASSLLQGAGTGELFF. CDR3 in DNA: TGTGCCAGCAGTTTACTCCAGGGGGCGGGCACCGGGGAGCTGTTTTTT.

The V and J genes are TRBV25-1 and TRBJ2-3; 8 positions agree with TRBD1. The length of the CDR3 is 15 residues. The junction had 7 bases not matched to a gene; V was cut back by 3 bases and J by 5 bases. The germline V gene has CDR1 MGHDK and CDR2 SYGVNS. CDR3 nucleotides: TGTGCCAGCAGTGACGTACAGGGGGTAGGAGATACGCAGTATTTT. Amino acids: CASSDVQGVGDTQYF.